The text below deals with one T cell receptor beta chain. The sample originates from a study of sequential checkpoint blockade in melanoma. Germline CDR1 WSHSY, CDR2 SAAADI. The V end was cut by 2 bases, the J end by 3 bases, with 8 bases between. The CDR3 loop spans 14 amino acids. Treatment reported: randomized to nivolumab then ipilimumab (arm A) or the reverse (arm B). The protocol was immunoSEQ multiplex PCR, while the TCRdb copy is restricted to in-frame clones and leaves out a portion. The sample records approximately 10,000 clones, under 85% being singletons. The sample here was CD8+ T cells sorted from blood (inferred from file names), taken from a patient given nivolumab and ipilimumab in sequence. The chain has TRBV10-2 and TRBJ1-5; the D gene is possibly TRBD1 (6 bases). The TCR was taken from a human donor with melanoma. DNA of the CDR3: TGCGCCAGCAGTGAGGGACAGAACAATCAGCCCCAGCATTTT. Its protein is CASSEGQNNQPQHF.